This T cell receptor (beta chain) was sequenced in a study of T cells in Graves' hyperthyroidism and ophthalmopathy. Study-level results: Most thyroid-expanded clonotypes above 0.001 were also found in blood.

With a duration under 2 months, the hyperthyroidism was newly diagnosed in patients aged 18 to 65. The CDR3 regions of TCR beta were amplified from RNA transcripts. HTBI primers were used for first-round RT-PCR of the TCR CDR3. TCRdb independently ran MiXCR on the multiplex PCR reads; one entry per CDR3 protein. The sample carries approximately 330,000 distinct CDR3 sequences, 21% recorded once. The CDR3 runs to 16 residues. Germline trimming cut 6 bases from V and 5 bases from J; bases unmatched to any gene: 15. Germline loops: CDR1 LNHDA, CDR2 SQIVND (reference sequence). Concerning this clonotype itself: Its cognate antigen is unknown.

The receptor comes from a woman aged 45-65 years with Graves' hyperthyroidism. Sequenced: blood. This chain joins TRBV19 and TRBJ1-1; 7 bases line up with TRBD1. CDR3 DNA sequence: TGTGCCAGTAGAACGCCCAGGAGGGGGCGCGGGACTGAAGCTTTCTTT. The encoded protein is CASRTPRRGRGTEAFF.